A selection of T cell receptor beta chains follows, all from one sample in a study of T cells after yellow fever vaccination. TCRdb reanalysed the 5' RACE reads using MiXCR and keeps one entry per CDR3 protein. In the table there are a few hundred thousand distinct CDR3 sequences, approximately 16% of which are singletons. The starting material was PBMCs, obtained about 5 days after the first yellow fever vaccination. Receptors originate from a man aged 18 to 29 who received the YFV17D yellow fever vaccine. CDR3s include the opening cysteine and the closing phenylalanine or tryptophan. A D gene is named only where the DNA matches it firmly. Clone size is shown for a subset of rows, as once, few, many or a class of expanded clone.

D: -
J: TRBJ2-7
V: TRBV14
size: few
DNA: TGTGCCAGCAGCCTTGGACAGACGGCCGAGCAGTACTTC
CDR3: CASSLGQTAEQYF

D: -
J: TRBJ2-1
V: TRBV9
size: -
DNA: TGTGCCAGCAGCGACTGGGACGATGAGCAGTTCTTC
CDR3: CASSDWDDEQFF

D: -
J: TRBJ2-3
V: TRBV5-1
size: -
DNA: TGCGCCAGCAGCTTGGAGGGCGGTTGGACAGATACGCAGTATTTT
CDR3: CASSLEGGWTDTQYF

D: TRBD2
J: TRBJ2-5
V: TRBV27
size: -
DNA: TGTGCCAGCCGCTCCGGGACTAGAGGGACCCAGTACTTC
CDR3: CASRSGTRGTQYF

D: -
J: TRBJ2-1
V: TRBV19
size: -
DNA: TGTGCCAGTAGTATAAAAGGCAAGAGGGCCCCTGCGCAGTTCTTC
CDR3: CASSIKGKRAPAQFF

D: -
J: TRBJ2-3
V: TRBV2
size: -
DNA: TGTGCCAGCAAGGCAGATACGCAGTATTTT
CDR3: CASKADTQYF

D: -
J: TRBJ2-2
V: TRBV7-3
size: many
DNA: TGTGCCAGCAGCCACTCCCGCATCGGGGAGCTGTTTTTT
CDR3: CASSHSRIGELFF

D: TRBD2
J: TRBJ2-1
V: TRBV27
size: -
DNA: TGTGCCAGCAGTTCGCGGACTAGCGGGGGCCCGTACAATGAGCAGTTCTTC
CDR3: CASSSRTSGGPYNEQFF

D: TRBD1
J: TRBJ2-2
V: TRBV7-9
size: -
DNA: TGTGCCAGCAGCCCGAGACGGACAGGGTCAAACACCGGGGAGCTGTTTTTT
CDR3: CASSPRRTGSNTGELFF

D: TRBD1
J: TRBJ2-5
V: TRBV4-3
size: -
DNA: TGCGCCAGCAGCCAAGAAGGGTTAGGGGGCGAGACCCAGTACTTC
CDR3: CASSQEGLGGETQYF

D: -
J: TRBJ1-1
V: TRBV3-1
size: -
DNA: TGTGCCAGCAGCTTCCGAAGGGGAACAGGGAGCGCTTTCTTT
CDR3: CASSFRRGTGSAFF

D: TRBD1
J: TRBJ1-5
V: TRBV5-6
size: few
DNA: TGTGCCAGCAGCTTGGGGACAGGGGTGTATCAGCCCCAGCATTTT
CDR3: CASSLGTGVYQPQHF

D: TRBD2
J: TRBJ2-1
V: TRBV5-1
size: few
DNA: TGCGCCAGCAGCTGGGTTCCCCGAGCGGGGGGCCCCAATGAGCAGTTCTTC
CDR3: CASSWVPRAGGPNEQFF

D: -
J: TRBJ1-2
V: TRBV4-2
size: -
DNA: TGTGCCAGCAGCCAACTATCCGGGAGCCTAAACTATGGCTACACCTTC
CDR3: CASSQLSGSLNYGYTF

D: -
J: TRBJ1-2
V: TRBV25-1
size: -
DNA: TGTGCCAGCAGTGATCCTTTCCAGGGAAAGGGCTACACCTTC
CDR3: CASSDPFQGKGYTF